This passage covers 14 T cell receptor beta chains from one sample sequenced in a study of blood T cell repertoires in COVID-19 (dated by TCRdb to the early 2020s). The library was generated by the immunoSEQ multiplex PCR assay. This is the immuneACCESS table as TCRdb keeps it, with only in-frame sequences that have V and J called. A part of the clones is gone; compared with another copy, unresolved V genes explain less than half, and the rest is unexplained. Present in this sample are about 68,000 clones, approximately 80% of which were seen just once. Around 9.4% of the sample is taken by the ten largest. The specimen sequenced was peripheral blood. The receptors were gathered from a woman aged 45-65 years with acute or convalescent COVID-19.

The CDR3 loop reads CAWSPTGNTEAFF. The CDR3 region has the DNA TGTGCCTGGAGTCCGACAGGGAACACTGAAGCTTTCTTT. The V gene is TRBV30, the J gene TRBJ1-1; D perhaps matches TRBD1 (6 bases). The CDR3 sequence is 13 residues long. Trimming removed 2 bases at V and 1 base at J, with 8 bases between. Germline V CDR1 and CDR2: GTSNPN, SVGIG (reference sequence).

The V call is TRBV2, the J call TRBJ2-4, with D perhaps TRBD1 (5 bases). V was trimmed by 2 bases and J by 12 bases, leaving 11 bases between them. The CDR3 spans 12 residues. Germline V gene lookup returns CDR1 SNHLY and CDR2 FYNNEI. The CDR3 spells CASSEYQGSQYF. In nucleotides, the CDR3 is TGTGCCAGCAGTGAATACCAGGGATCTCAGTACTTC.

This chain connects TRBV3-1 (or the pseudogene TRBV3-2) to TRBJ2-1, with TRBD2 identical over 9 bases. Germline V gene lookup returns CDR1 LGHDT and CDR2 YNNKEL (reference sequence). The CDR3 is made up of 16 amino acids. Germline trimming cut 0 bases from V and 8 bases from J; bases unmatched to any gene: 8. The CDR3 loop is CASSQDWRGGRDEQFF. CDR3 in DNA: TGTGCCAGCAGCCAAGATTGGCGGGGGGGCCGCGATGAGCAGTTCTTC.

The chain carries TRBV5-1 and TRBJ1-1, with unresolved D. Germline V gene lookup returns CDR1 SGHRS and CDR2 YFSETQ. Trimming removed 4 bases from V and 0 bases from J, with 7 bases in between. This CDR3 region has 13 residues. The CDR3 DNA follows: TGCGCCAGCAGCGTTGTAGTGAACACTGAAGCTTTCTTT. Residues: CASSVVVNTEAFF.

The rearrangement joins TRBV6-5 to TRBJ1-5; 7 bases map to TRBD1. The germline CDR1 and CDR2 sequences are MNHEY and SVGAGI. The V gene end was trimmed by 6 bases and the J gene end by 5 bases; junction bases not matched to a gene: 7. The CDR3 has 14 residues. The CDR3 sequence: CASREGAQDQPQHF. In DNA, the CDR3 is TGTGCCAGCAGGGAGGGGGCGCAGGATCAGCCCCAGCATTTT.

This sequence joins TRBV5-1 and TRBJ2-2; 8 bases fit TRBD1. The V and J ends lost 1 base and 5 bases, in that order; junction bases with no gene match: 7. This CDR3 has 16 amino acids. Germline V gives CDR1 SGHRS, CDR2 YFSETQ. CDR3 in DNA: TGCGCCAGCAGCTTGAGTGGGACAGGATATACCGGGGAGCTGTTTTTT. Amino acid sequence: CASSLSGTGYTGELFF.

This chain links TRBV28 with TRBJ1-5; tentative D call: TRBD1 (5 bases). The ends were cut back, 2 bases at V and 8 bases at J, with 16 bases in the middle. This CDR3 has 15 amino acids. Per the germline V gene, CDR1 is MDHEN and CDR2 is SYDVKM. CDR3 nucleotide sequence: TGTGCCAGCAGTTTAGGTATGTCAGGGAGGAAGCCCCAGCATTTT. It encodes CASSLGMSGRKPQHF.

The chain uses TRBV28 and TRBJ1-3, with TRBD1 as a possible D gene (6 bases). Deletions cut 3 bases from V and 2 bases from J, with 14 bases between. Germline CDR1 is MDHEN and CDR2 is SYDVKM. This CDR3 is built from 16 residues. CDR3 DNA: TGTGCCAGCAGTTTTCCTGTACAGGGCCCTGGAAACACCATATATTTT. Its protein product is CASSFPVQGPGNTIYF.

This clone was seen only once. The chain combines TRBV7-9 with TRBJ2-7; D gene unclear. Germline CDR1 and CDR2: SEHNR and FQNEAQ (reference sequence). Trimming removed 4 bases at V and 0 bases at J, with 10 bases between. The CDR3 runs to 14 residues. This CDR3 is CASSSFMSSYEQYF. The CDR3 DNA reads as TGTGCCAGCAGCTCATTTATGAGCTCCTACGAGCAGTACTTC.

The rearrangement links TRBV5-1 to TRBJ2-1; 9 bases agree with TRBD1. The CDR3 loop spans 17 amino acids. The V gene end was trimmed by 4 bases and the J gene end by 9 bases; junction bases not matched to a gene: 17. Germline CDR1 SGHRS, CDR2 YFSETQ. This CDR3 reads CASSRTGLGTGLSEQFF. In DNA form, the CDR3 reads TGCGCCAGCAGCCGCACAGGGCTCGGGACAGGGCTTAGTGAGCAGTTCTTC.

The rearrangement links TRBV6-6 to TRBJ1-5; D gene ambiguous. The germline V gene encodes CDR1 MNHNY and CDR2 SVGAGI (reference sequence). V gave up 0 bases and J gave up 5 bases, with 11 bases separating them. The CDR3 length is 15 residues. In DNA, the CDR3 is TGTGCCAGCAGTTACTCGGGAGGGAGTCATCAGCCCCAGCATTTT. Amino acid sequence: CASSYSGGSHQPQHF.

CDR3 in amino acids: CATSDPRGGALGDEQFF. The CDR3 DNA reads as TGTGCCACCAGTGACCCCCGCGGCGGAGCGCTTGGCGATGAGCAGTTCTTC. This chain uses TRBV24-1 with TRBJ2-1; no clear D. Germline values: CDR1 KGHDR, CDR2 SFDVKD. V was cut by 4 bases and J by 8 bases, with 23 bases left in between. The CDR3 sequence is 17 residues long.

The rearrangement uses TRBV5-5 and TRBJ1-2, with 11 bases fitting TRBD1. The J segment lost 6 bases and the V segment lost 4 bases, leaving 2 bases of the junction unmatched. Germline V CDR1 and CDR2: SGHKS, YYEKEE (reference sequence). This CDR3 region has 13 residues. The CDR3 region is CASSRDRGDGYTF. DNA of the CDR3: TGTGCCAGCAGCCGGGACAGGGGGGATGGCTACACCTTC.

The V gene is TRBV7-8, the J gene TRBJ2-3; 9 bases align to TRBD1. Germline V lookup: CDR1 SGHVS, CDR2 FQNEAQ. CDR3 length equals 17 residues. The J segment lost 0 bases and the V segment lost 5 bases, leaving 9 bases of the junction unmatched. CDR3 coding DNA: TGTGCCAGCAGCCGACCCCGGGACAGGGCGAGCACAGATACGCAGTATTTT. It yields the protein CASSRPRDRASTDTQYF. The variable domain in full, with the rest retrieved from reference TRBV7-8 and TRBJ2-3, is GAGVSQSPRYKVAKRGQDVALRCDPISGHVSLFWYQQALGQGPEFLTYFQNEAQLDKSGLPSDRFFAERPEGSVSTLKIQRTQQEDSAVYLCASSRPRDRASTDTQYFGPGTRLTVL.